This T cell receptor beta chain was profiled in a study of T-cell reconstitution after alpha-beta-depleted transplantation in children. Germline V gene lookup returns CDR1 MNHEY and CDR2 SVGAGI. Trimming took off 4 bases at V and 7 bases at J, with 22 bases between the two ends. The CDR3 spans 16 residues. For TCRbeta, the library was prepared with unique molecular identifiers. TCRdb fed the PCR reads into MiXCR, producing one record per CDR3 protein. The repertoire holds about 690,000 distinct CDR3 sequences, with 16% as singletons. The table lists this clonotype with many counts. Sample: PBMCs from the stem cell graft donor, taken from the stem cell graft. The source of this sequence is a human donor who donated a stem cell graft to a child with acute myeloid leukemia. The chain links TRBV6-5 to TRBJ1-2; unclear D gene. The CDR3 loop reads CASSSLSSVSLSGYTF. The DNA of the CDR3 is TGTGCCAGCAGTTCTCTTAGTAGCGTGAGCCTATCTGGCTACACCTTC.